This TCR beta chain was recovered during a study of T cell clonality in common variable immunodeficiency. This clone was recorded many times. Its cognate antigen is unknown. The observed sequence ends 3 residues before the CDR3 terminus, with the missing tail filled in from the germline J gene. Only in-frame clones appear in the TCRdb table, and some are missing; sequencing was by immunoSEQ multiplex PCR. Singletons are absent from the sample, which has 20,000 or so clones. Germline V gene lookup returns CDR1 DFQATT and CDR2 SNEGSKA (reference sequence). V was cut by 5 bases and J by 6 bases, with 19 bases left in between. CDR3 length: 14 residues. Study results and caveats: Reportedly, TCR beta sequences from common variable immunodeficiency showed fewer deletions and N-nucleotide insertions. CVID subjects showed higher TCRbeta clonality than healthy controls.

This receptor was obtained from a human donor with common variable immunodeficiency. Sequencing was carried out using peripheral blood mononuclear cells. The chain recombines TRBV20-1 with TRBJ1-2; D is perhaps TRBD1 (6 bases). The sequenced CDR3 bases are TGCAGTGCTCGTCGACAGGAGCAAATCGATGGC. Its protein product is CSARRQEQIDG. Given in full, the CDR3 is CSARRQEQIDGYTF.